This T cell receptor beta chain was retrieved from a study of beta chain features in type 1 diabetes. Details on this clone: Its target is unknown. The sample holds other DNA sequences that translate to the same CDR3.

The CDR3 spans 11 residues. Germline V gene data show CDR1 as GTSNPN and CDR2 as SVGIG (reference sequence). V dropped 2 bases and J dropped 5 bases, with 6 bases sitting between them. Findings and limits, study-wide: Researchers report that Type 1 diabetes patients had moderately but significantly shorter TCRB CDR3s across all four CD4+ subsets.

All of the isolated RNA was reverse transcribed, so expressed TCRB transcripts were sequenced. There were about 3.6 million reads on average in the naive, central memory and regulatory T cell samples. The repertoire was sequenced with immunoSEQ multiplex PCR; TCRdb's copy has only in-frame clones and lacks some. This table holds 130,000 or so clones, around a sixth found once. The clonotype comes from a young man with type 1 diabetes. This chain connects TRBV30 to TRBJ2-5; D ambiguous. Sequencing input: central memory CD4+ T cells from blood. The CDR3: CAWSLGETQYF. The CDR3 DNA reads TGTGCCTGGAGTTTGGGGGAGACCCAGTACTTC.